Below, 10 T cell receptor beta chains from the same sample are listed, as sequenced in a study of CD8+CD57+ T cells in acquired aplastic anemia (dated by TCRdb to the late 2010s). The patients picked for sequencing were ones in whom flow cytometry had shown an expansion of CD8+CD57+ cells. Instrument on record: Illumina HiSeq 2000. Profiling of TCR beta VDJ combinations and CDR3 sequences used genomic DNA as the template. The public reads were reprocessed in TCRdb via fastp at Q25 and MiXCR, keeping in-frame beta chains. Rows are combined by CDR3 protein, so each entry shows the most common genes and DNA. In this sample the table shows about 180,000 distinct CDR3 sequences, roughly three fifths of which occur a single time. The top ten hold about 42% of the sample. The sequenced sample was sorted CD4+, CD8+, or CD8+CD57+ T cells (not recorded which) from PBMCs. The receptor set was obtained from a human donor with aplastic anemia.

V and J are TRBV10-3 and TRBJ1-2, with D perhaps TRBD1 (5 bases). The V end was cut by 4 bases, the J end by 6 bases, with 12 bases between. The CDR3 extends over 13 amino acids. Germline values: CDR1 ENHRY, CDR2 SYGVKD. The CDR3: CAISAIQGNGYTF. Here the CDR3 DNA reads TGTGCCATCAGTGCCATTCAGGGCAATGGCTACACCTTC.

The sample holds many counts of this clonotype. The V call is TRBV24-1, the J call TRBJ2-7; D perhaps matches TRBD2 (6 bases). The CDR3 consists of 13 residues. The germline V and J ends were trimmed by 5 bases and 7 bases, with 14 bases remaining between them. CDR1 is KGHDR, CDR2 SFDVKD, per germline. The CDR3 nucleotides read TGTGCCACCAGTGGGAGGGCTCGAGGGGAGCAGTACTTC. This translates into CATSGRARGEQYF.

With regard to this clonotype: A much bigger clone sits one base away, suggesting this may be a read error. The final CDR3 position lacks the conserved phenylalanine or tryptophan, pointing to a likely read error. CDR3 sequence reads: CASSEGRGYKQYS. CDR3 sequence (DNA): TGCGCCAGCAGTGAGGGCAGGGGATACAAGCAGTACTCC. V usage is TRBV10-1 and J usage is TRBJ2-7, with D possibly matching TRBD1 (6 bases). Trimming shortened V by 2 bases and J by 8 bases, and 13 bases separated the two germline ends. CDR1 is WNHNN, CDR2 SYGVQD, per germline (reference sequence). The CDR3 totals 13 residues.

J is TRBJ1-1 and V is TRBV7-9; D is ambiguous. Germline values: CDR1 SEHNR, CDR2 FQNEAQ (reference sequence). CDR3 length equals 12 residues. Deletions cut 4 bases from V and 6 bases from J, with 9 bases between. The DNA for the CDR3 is TGTGCCAGCAGCTACGGGGTGGCTGAAGCTTTCTTT. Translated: CASSYGVAEAFF.

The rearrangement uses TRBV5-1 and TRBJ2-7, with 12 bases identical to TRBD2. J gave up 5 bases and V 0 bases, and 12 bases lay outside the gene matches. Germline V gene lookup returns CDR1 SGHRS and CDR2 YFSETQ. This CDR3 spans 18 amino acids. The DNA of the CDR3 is TGCGCCAGCAGCTTGGCACCGACTAGCGGGAGTTTAAGAAACGAGCAGTACTTC. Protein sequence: CASSLAPTSGSLRNEQYF.

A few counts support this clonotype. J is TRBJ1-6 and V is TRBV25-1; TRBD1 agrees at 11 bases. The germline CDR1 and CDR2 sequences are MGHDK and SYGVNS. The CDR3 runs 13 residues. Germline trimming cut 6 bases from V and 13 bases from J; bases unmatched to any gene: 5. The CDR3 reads CASRGQGVRPLHF. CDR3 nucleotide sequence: TGTGCCAGCAGGGGACAGGGGGTTCGGCCCCTCCACTTT.

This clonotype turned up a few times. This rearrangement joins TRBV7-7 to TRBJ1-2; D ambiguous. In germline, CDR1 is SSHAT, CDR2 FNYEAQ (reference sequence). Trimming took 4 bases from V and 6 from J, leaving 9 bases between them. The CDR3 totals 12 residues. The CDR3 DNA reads TGTGCCAGCAGCTCCGGGATTCATGGCTACACCTTC. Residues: CASSSGIHGYTF.

The DNA of the CDR3 is TGTGCCAGCATGACAGGGGCGAACACCGGGGAGCTGTTTTTT. Translating it yields CASMTGANTGELFF. The V and J genes are TRBV2 and TRBJ2-2; 8 nucleotides line up with TRBD1. J lost 0 bases, V lost 7 bases, and 1 base had no gene match. The CDR3 covers 14 residues. The germline CDR1 and CDR2 sequences are SNHLY and FYNNEI.

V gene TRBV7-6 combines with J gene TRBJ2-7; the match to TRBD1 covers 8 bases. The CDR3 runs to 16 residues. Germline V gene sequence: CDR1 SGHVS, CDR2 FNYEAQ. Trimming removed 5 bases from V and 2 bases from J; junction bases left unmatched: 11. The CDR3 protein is CASSLLTGANTYEQYF. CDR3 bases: TGTGCCAGCAGCCTCCTGACAGGGGCCAACACCTACGAGCAGTACTTC.

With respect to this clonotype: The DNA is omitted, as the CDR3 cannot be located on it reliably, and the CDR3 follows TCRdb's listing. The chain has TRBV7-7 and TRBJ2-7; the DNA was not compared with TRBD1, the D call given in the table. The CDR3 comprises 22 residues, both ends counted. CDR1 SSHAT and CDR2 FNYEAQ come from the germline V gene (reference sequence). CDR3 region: CASSPLCASSIGGRLSSYEQYF.